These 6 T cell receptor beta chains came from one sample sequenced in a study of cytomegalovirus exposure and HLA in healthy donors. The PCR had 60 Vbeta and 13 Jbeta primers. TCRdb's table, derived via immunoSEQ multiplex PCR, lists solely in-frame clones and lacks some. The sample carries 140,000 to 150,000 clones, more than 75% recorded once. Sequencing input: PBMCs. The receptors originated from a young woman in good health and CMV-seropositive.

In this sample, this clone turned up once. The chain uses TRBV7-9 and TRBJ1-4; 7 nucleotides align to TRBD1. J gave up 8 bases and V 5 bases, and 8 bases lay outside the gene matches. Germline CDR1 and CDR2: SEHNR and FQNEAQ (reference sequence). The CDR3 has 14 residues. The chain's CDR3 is CASSPQGGKEKLFF. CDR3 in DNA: TGTGCCAGCAGCCCCCAGGGGGGAAAAGAAAAACTGTTTTTT.

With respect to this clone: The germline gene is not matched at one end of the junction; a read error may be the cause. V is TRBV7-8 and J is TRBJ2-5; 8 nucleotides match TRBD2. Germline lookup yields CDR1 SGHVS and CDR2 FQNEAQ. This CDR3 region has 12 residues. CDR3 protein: CASSPSGSPQDF. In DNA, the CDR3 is TGTGCCAGCAGCCCGAGCGGGAGCCCTCAGGACTTC.

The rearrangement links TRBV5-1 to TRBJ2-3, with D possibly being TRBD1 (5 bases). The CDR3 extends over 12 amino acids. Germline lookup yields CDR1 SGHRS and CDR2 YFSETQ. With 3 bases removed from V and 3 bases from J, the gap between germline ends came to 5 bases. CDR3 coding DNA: TGCGCCAGCAGCTGGACAACAGATACGCAGTATTTT. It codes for CASSWTTDTQYF.

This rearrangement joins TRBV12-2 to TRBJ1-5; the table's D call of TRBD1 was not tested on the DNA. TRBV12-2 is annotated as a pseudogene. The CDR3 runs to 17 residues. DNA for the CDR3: TGTGCAAGTCGCTCAGTGACGCTTGGGGGCAGCAATCAGCCCCAGCATTTT. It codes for CASRSVTLGGSNQPQHF.

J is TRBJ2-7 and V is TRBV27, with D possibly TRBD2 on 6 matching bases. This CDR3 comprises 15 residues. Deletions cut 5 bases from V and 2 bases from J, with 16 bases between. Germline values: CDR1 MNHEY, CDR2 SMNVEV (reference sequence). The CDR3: CASSDRAGIAYEQYF. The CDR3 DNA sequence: TGTGCCAGCAGTGATCGAGCGGGTATTGCCTACGAGCAGTACTTC.

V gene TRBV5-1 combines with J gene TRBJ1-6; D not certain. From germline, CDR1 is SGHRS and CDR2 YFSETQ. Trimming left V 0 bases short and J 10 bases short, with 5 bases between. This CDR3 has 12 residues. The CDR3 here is CASSLAKSPLHF. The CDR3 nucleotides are TGCGCCAGCAGCTTGGCCAAATCACCCCTCCACTTT.